Shown below are 7 T cell receptor beta chains from a single sample sequenced in a study of T cells in Graves' hyperthyroidism and ophthalmopathy. It was RNA transcripts that yielded the amplified TCR beta CDR3 regions. First-round RT-PCR with HTBI primers amplified the TCR CDR3 region. MiXCR was run by TCRdb on the multiplex PCR reads, yielding one entry per CDR3 protein. The profile covers about 150,000 distinct CDR3 sequences, with around 20% appearing a single time and around 69% taken by the ten largest. The material sequenced was blood. The receptors stem from a woman between 50 and 59 years old with Graves' hyperthyroidism that later progressed to Graves' ophthalmopathy.

As regards this clonotype: Germline and junction disagree at one end, which may indicate a read error. This sequence joins TRBV5-4 and TRBJ1-2; D not certain. The CDR3 runs to 13 residues. The V gene's germline CDR1 is SGHNT and CDR2 YYREEE (reference sequence). The CDR3 DNA follows: TGTGCCAACAGCTTGCCAGAGATCTATGGCTACACCTTC. Protein product: CANSLPEIYGYTF.

The chain couples TRBV29-1 to TRBJ2-7; D unclear. Trimming stripped 4 bases from V and 2 bases from J, with 9 bases between. CDR1 is SQVTM and CDR2 is ANQGSEA in the germline V gene. This CDR3 is 12 amino acids long. The CDR3 DNA follows: TGCAGCGTTGGAGAGCAGGCCTACGAGCAGTACTTC. Its translation is CSVGEQAYEQYF.

The chain couples TRBV7-8 to TRBJ2-1; the D call may be TRBD1 or TRBD2 (5 bases each). With 1 base removed from V and 0 bases from J, the gap between germline ends came to 13 bases. Germline loops: CDR1 SGHVS, CDR2 FQNEAQ. The CDR3 spans 17 residues. The CDR3 coding sequence is TGTGCCAGCAGCTTAGGGGGGTTGGCCAGCTCCTACAATGAGCAGTTCTTC. Translating gives CASSLGGLASSYNEQFF.

The genes are TRBV7-8 and TRBJ2-5, with D tentatively TRBD1 (6 bases). This CDR3 has 13 residues. V was shortened by 7 bases and J by 5 bases, with 14 bases between the two germline ends. Germline CDR1 SGHVS, CDR2 FQNEAQ. The CDR3 spells CASTTGRWETQYF. The CDR3 coding sequence is TGTGCCAGCACAACAGGGCGGTGGGAGACCCAGTACTTC.

This clonotype was seen many times. The chain combines TRBV2 with TRBJ2-2, with D unresolved. Trimming removed 4 bases from V and 13 bases from J, with 16 bases in between. Germline assignment: CDR1 SNHLY and CDR2 FYNNEI. CDR3 length equals 13 residues. The CDR3 region is CASSVEVRVGLFF. In nucleotides, the CDR3 is TGTGCCAGCAGTGTTGAGGTCCGGGTGGGGCTGTTTTTT.

In this sample, this clonotype turned up many times. The CDR3 reads CASSLTDQETQYF. DNA of the CDR3: TGTGCCAGCAGCTTGACGGACCAAGAGACCCAGTACTTC. The chain couples TRBV7-9 to TRBJ2-5; the D is unclear. The CDR3 consists of 13 residues. The germline V and J ends were trimmed by 3 bases and 0 bases, with 5 bases remaining between them. Germline V gene lookup returns CDR1 SEHNR and CDR2 FQNEAQ (reference sequence).

There are a few counts of this clonotype. V usage is TRBV27 and J usage is TRBJ1-6; 9 bases are a match to TRBD1. Germline V CDR1 and CDR2: MNHEY, SMNVEV (reference sequence). V shed 7 bases, J shed 7 bases, and the junction held 5 bases outside the gene matches. The CDR3 runs to 14 residues. CDR3 sequence: CASTLGTGNSPLHF. The DNA for the CDR3 is TGTGCCAGCACCCTGGGGACAGGGAATTCACCCCTCCACTTT.